This T cell receptor (beta chain) was identified during a study of blood T cell repertoires in COVID-19. Sequencing used immunoSEQ multiplex PCR; TCRdb keeps in-frame clones, though not all of them. The data contain 150,000 to 200,000 clones, roughly four fifths of them singletons. The receptor comes from a man aged 35 to 55 who had recovered from COVID-19. Sequenced: PBMCs or T cells enriched from blood (not recorded which).

The chain's CDR3 is CASSVDGTVAEAFF. Written as DNA, the CDR3 is TGTGCCAGCAGCGTAGATGGGACAGTGGCTGAAGCTTTCTTT. The gene calls are TRBV9 and TRBJ1-1; 7 nucleotides line up with TRBD1. Germline V gene lookup returns CDR1 SGDLS and CDR2 YYNGEE. The CDR3 sequence is 14 residues long. V lost 0 bases, J lost 6 bases, and 5 bases stayed unmatched.